This T cell receptor beta chain was profiled in a study of T cell repertoires in cytomegalovirus infection. On this clonotype itself: Its antigen is undetermined.

MiXCR, applied by TCRdb to the reads, yields one record per CDR3 protein. This sample has about 340,000 distinct CDR3 sequences, with 25% to 30% found just once. The CDR3 runs to 14 residues. Germline V lookup: CDR1 SGHTA, CDR2 FQGNSA. V lost 5 bases and J 5 bases, leaving 12 bases between the germline ends. The sample was cultured PBMCs, taken from culture after CMV antigen stimulation. V and J are TRBV7-2 and TRBJ2-2; no reliable D call. This TCR came from a human donor in good health (CMV status not recorded). Some clones in this sample may be carry-over from other donors' samples. The CDR3 is CASSQPRFTGELFF. DNA for the CDR3: TGTGCCAGCAGCCAGCCCAGGTTTACCGGGGAGCTGTTTTTT.